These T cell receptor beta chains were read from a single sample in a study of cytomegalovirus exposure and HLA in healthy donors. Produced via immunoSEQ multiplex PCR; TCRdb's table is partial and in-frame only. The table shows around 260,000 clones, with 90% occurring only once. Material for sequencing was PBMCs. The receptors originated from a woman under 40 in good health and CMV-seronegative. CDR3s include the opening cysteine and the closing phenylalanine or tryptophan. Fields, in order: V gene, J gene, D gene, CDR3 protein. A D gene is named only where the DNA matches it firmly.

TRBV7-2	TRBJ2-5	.	CASSPPETQYF
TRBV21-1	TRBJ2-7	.	CARLQGIAHEQYF
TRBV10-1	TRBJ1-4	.	CASSIRTRATNEKLFF
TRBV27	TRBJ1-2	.	CASGSDSSMSGGYTF
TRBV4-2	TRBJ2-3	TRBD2	CASSLLGTSGGASTDTQYF
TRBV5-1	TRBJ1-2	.	CASSLAGTNYGYTF
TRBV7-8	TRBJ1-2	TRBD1	CASGTRAQGVGGYTF
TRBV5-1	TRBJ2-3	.	CASSQTRNTDTQYF
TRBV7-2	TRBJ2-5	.	CASSSGLQETQYF
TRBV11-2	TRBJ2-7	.	CASSQVGVPSGYEQYF
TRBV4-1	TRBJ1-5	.	CASSQLSTGDQPQHF
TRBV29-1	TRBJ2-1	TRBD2	CSVEGLARNEQFF
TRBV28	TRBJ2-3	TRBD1	CASSLLDRERDTQYF
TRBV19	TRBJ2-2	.	CASSSDYTGELFF
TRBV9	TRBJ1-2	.	CASSNRGGRYGYTF
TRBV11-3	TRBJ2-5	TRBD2	CASSPRSSGGQETQYF
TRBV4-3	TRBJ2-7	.	CASSQEQGLTYEQYF
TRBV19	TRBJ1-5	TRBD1	CASTGTGFFQPQHF
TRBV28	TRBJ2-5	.	CASSAPQGWGETQYF
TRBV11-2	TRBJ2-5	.	CASSLVYRVGETQYF
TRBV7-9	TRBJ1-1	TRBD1	CASSLEGQKNTEAFF
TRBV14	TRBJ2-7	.	CASSQGAGMLYEQYF